A single sample gave rise to the 27 T cell receptor beta chains below, sequenced in a study of cytomegalovirus exposure and HLA in healthy donors. Clones were sequenced by immunoSEQ multiplex PCR, and TCRdb holds only the in-frame ones, with some missing. There are roughly 56,000 clones in the sample; 85% to 95% occur only once, and under 3% lies in the top ten. The sequenced sample consisted of PBMCs. The source of these receptors is a man aged 18 to 29 in good health and CMV-seronegative.

V gene TRBV6-1 combines with J gene TRBJ1-5; TRBD1 might be the D (6 bases). Deletions cut 6 bases from V and 6 bases from J, with 15 bases between. Looked up from germline, CDR1 is MNHNS and CDR2 is SASEGT. This CDR3 is 14 amino acids long. The CDR3 nucleotides read TGTGCCAGCAGCGGGACAAATTCGGGTCAGCCCCAGCATTTT. Translation: CASSGTNSGQPQHF.

The chain is built from TRBV15 and TRBJ1-5, with TRBD1 matching over 7 bases. From germline, CDR1 is LNHNV and CDR2 YYDKDF (reference sequence). CDR3 length equals 14 residues. J gave up 3 bases and V 5 bases, and 4 bases lay outside the gene matches. The CDR3 loop is CATSGGQNNQPQHF. In DNA, the CDR3 is TGTGCCACCAGCGGGGGACAGAACAATCAGCCCCAGCATTTT.

The gene calls are TRBV7-9 and TRBJ2-1, with D possibly being TRBD2 (6 bases). This CDR3 has 14 amino acids. CDR1 and CDR2 (germline): SEHNR, FQNEAQ (reference sequence). Trimming left V 5 bases short and J 3 bases short, with 11 bases between. In DNA, the CDR3 is TGTGCCAGCAGCGGTAGCGGAATCTACAATGAGCAGTTCTTC. Translated: CASSGSGIYNEQFF.

This rearrangement joins TRBV29-1 to TRBJ2-2; D might be TRBD2 (6 bases). Germline V CDR1 and CDR2: SQVTM, ANQGSEA. The V and J ends lost 5 bases and 2 bases respectively, with 15 bases between them. The CDR3 totals 15 residues. The CDR3 DNA sequence: TGCAGCGTTAGATATGGCGGGACTAACACCGGGGAGCTGTTTTTT. Translation gives CSVRYGGTNTGELFF.

The chain links TRBV29-1 to TRBJ1-1, with D tentatively TRBD1 (6 bases). Germline V gene sequence: CDR1 SQVTM, CDR2 ANQGSEA. The V and J ends lost 3 bases and 3 bases respectively, with 11 bases between them. This CDR3 contains 13 residues. CDR3 nucleotide sequence: TGCAGCGTTGATCTGACAGGCCACACTGAAGCTTTCTTT. Protein: CSVDLTGHTEAFF.

The chain has TRBV7-6 and TRBJ2-2, with TRBD2 matching 14 bases. Looked up from germline, CDR1 is SGHVS and CDR2 is FNYEAQ. Losses at the gene ends were 5 bases for V and 7 bases for J; bases not matched to a gene: 6. The CDR3 is 16 amino acids. CDR3 residues: CASSPGTSGSVGELFF. The CDR3 coding sequence is TGTGCCAGCAGCCCCGGGACTAGCGGGAGTGTCGGGGAGCTGTTTTTT.

The chain is built from TRBV5-1 and TRBJ1-2; no definite D call. Trimming pared 1 base from V and 3 bases from J, leaving 7 bases between. Looked up from germline, CDR1 is SGHRS and CDR2 is YFSETQ. The CDR3 spans 13 residues. This CDR3 is CASSLLQDYGYTF. The CDR3 bases are TGCGCCAGCAGCTTGTTGCAGGACTATGGCTACACCTTC. Supplemented by reference TRBV5-1 and TRBJ1-2, the full variable domain reads KAGVTQTPRYLIKTRGQQVTLSCSPISGHRSVSWYQQTPGQGLQFLFEYFSETQRNKGNFPGRFSGRQFSNSRSEMNVSTLELGDSALYLCASSLLQDYGYTFGSGTRLTVV.

This clone was picked up one time. V gene TRBV7-2 combines with J gene TRBJ2-1, with D perhaps TRBD2 (6 bases). CDR1 is SGHTA and CDR2 is FQGNSA in the germline V gene. Deletions cut 7 bases from V and 5 bases from J, with 15 bases between. This CDR3 has 14 residues. CDR3 DNA sequence: TGTGCCAGCATCACCGGGACTTTGAACAATGAGCAGTTCTTC. Amino acids: CASITGTLNNEQFF.

The rearrangement joins TRBV19 to TRBJ1-1, with TRBD1 matching over 7 bases. V was clipped by 3 bases and J by 2 bases; unmatched bases: 6. The CDR3 contains 15 residues. In germline, CDR1 is LNHDA, CDR2 SQIVND (reference sequence). The CDR3: CASSISGTANTEAFF. In nucleotides, the CDR3 is TGTGCCAGTAGTATTAGTGGGACAGCAAACACTGAAGCTTTCTTT. The full variable domain, completed using reference TRBV19 and TRBJ1-1, is DGGITQSPKYLFRKEGQNVTLSCEQNLNHDAMYWYRQDPGQGLRLIYYSQIVNDFQKGDIAEGYSVSREKKESFPLTVTSAQKNPTAFYLCASSISGTANTEAFFGQGTRLTVV.

V and J are TRBV21-1 and TRBJ2-7; the table's TRBD2 call for D was not verified on the DNA. TRBV21-1 is listed as a pseudogene. The CDR3 is 14 amino acids. This CDR3 is CASKGQREADEQYF. The CDR3 nucleotides read TGTGCCAGCAAGGGCCAGCGGGAGGCGGACGAGCAGTACTTC.

The chain carries TRBV4-2 and TRBJ2-1; weak D call: TRBD2 (6 bases). This CDR3 has 18 amino acids. V shed 0 bases and J shed 0 bases, with 15 bases lying between them. Germline V gene data show CDR1 as LGHNA and CDR2 as YNFKEQ. This CDR3 reads CASSQDLSRGPSYNEQFF. In DNA form, the CDR3 reads TGTGCCAGCAGCCAAGACTTGTCGCGGGGACCCTCCTACAATGAGCAGTTCTTC.

The CDR3 region is CASRIISQGSNQPQHF. CDR3 nucleotide sequence: TGTGCCAGCAGAATAATCAGTCAGGGGAGCAATCAGCCCCAGCATTTT. The chain joins TRBV27 to TRBJ1-5; weak D call: TRBD1 (6 bases). This CDR3 has 16 residues. CDR1 MNHEY and CDR2 SMNVEV come from the germline V gene (reference sequence). Trimming removed 6 bases from V and 1 base from J, with 16 bases in between.

The V and J genes are TRBV5-1 and TRBJ1-2; D gene uncertain. CDR1 and CDR2 from the germline V gene are SGHRS and YFSETQ. V lost 0 bases to trimming and J lost 7 bases, with 16 bases between them. This CDR3 comprises 15 residues. CDR3 nucleotide sequence: TGCGCCAGCAGCTTGGCGGAGGGAAGCACAACTGGCTACACCTTC. It codes for CASSLAEGSTTGYTF. Using reference TRBV5-1 and TRBJ1-2 for the parts outside the CDR3, the full variable domain is KAGVTQTPRYLIKTRGQQVTLSCSPISGHRSVSWYQQTPGQGLQFLFEYFSETQRNKGNFPGRFSGRQFSNSRSEMNVSTLELGDSALYLCASSLAEGSTTGYTFGSGTRLTVV.

This chain uses TRBV10-3 with TRBJ1-2, with 7 positions matching TRBD1. Germline V gene sequence: CDR1 ENHRY, CDR2 SYGVKD. V trimming: 4 bases; J trimming: 0 bases; junction bases outside the gene matches: 5. The CDR3 extends over 15 amino acids. CDR3 protein: CAISGGTDTNYGYTF. CDR3 in DNA: TGTGCCATCAGTGGCGGGACAGATACTAACTATGGCTACACCTTC.

The chain couples TRBV28 to TRBJ2-7; 9 nucleotides line up with TRBD2. Germline lookup yields CDR1 MDHEN and CDR2 SYDVKM. V dropped 7 bases and J dropped 3; count of bases not matched to a gene: 10. The CDR3 has 15 amino acids. The chain's CDR3 is CASTPSGNNIYEQYF. CDR3 nucleotides: TGTGCCAGCACGCCTAGCGGGAATAATATCTACGAGCAGTACTTC. The full variable domain, its missing parts supplied by reference TRBV28 and TRBJ2-7, is DVKVTQSSRYLVKRTGEKVFLECVQDMDHENMFWYRQDPGLGLRLIYFSYDVKMKEKGDIPEGYSVSREKKERFSLILESASTNQTSMYLCASTPSGNNIYEQYFGPGTRLTVT.

The J gene is TRBJ2-2, the V gene TRBV10-1, with 8 bases identical to TRBD1. The CDR3 sequence is 16 residues long. V shed 3 bases, J shed 9 bases, and the junction held 12 bases outside the gene matches. Per germline, CDR1 WNHNN and CDR2 SYGVQD (reference sequence). In DNA form, the CDR3 reads TGCGCCAGCAGTGACTTAGGTGGGACAGGCCCCAGGGAGCTGTTTTTT. Translation: CASSDLGGTGPRELFF.

This chain connects TRBV7-9 to TRBJ2-7; maybe TRBD1 (6 bases). Trimming cost V 2 bases and J 0 bases, with 17 bases left between them. Germline CDR1 SEHNR, CDR2 FQNEAQ (reference sequence). CDR3 length: 17 residues. The CDR3 protein is CASSLPTGSSFSYEQYF. The CDR3 DNA reads as TGTGCCAGCAGCTTACCAACAGGGTCTTCTTTCTCCTACGAGCAGTACTTC.

V gene TRBV6-5 combines with J gene TRBJ1-5, with 8 bases identical to TRBD1. V shed 3 bases, J shed 4 bases, and the junction held 2 bases outside the gene matches. The CDR3 is made up of 14 amino acids. Germline values: CDR1 MNHEY, CDR2 SVGAGI. The CDR3 DNA follows: TGTGCCAGCAGTTATCGGACAGGGAATCAGCCCCAGCATTTT. It yields the protein CASSYRTGNQPQHF.

The chain is built from TRBV4-2 and TRBJ2-7, with D possibly matching TRBD1 (5 bases). The CDR3 sequence is 14 residues long. Germline assignment: CDR1 LGHNA and CDR2 YNFKEQ. Trimming cost V 1 base and J 0 bases, with 7 bases left between them. The CDR3 DNA follows: TGTGCCAGCAGCCAAGGGACAAACTCCTACGAGCAGTACTTC. This encodes CASSQGTNSYEQYF.

The gene calls are TRBV27 and TRBJ1-1; 7 bases fit TRBD1. This CDR3 is 17 amino acids long. After removal of 6 bases from V and 1 base from J, the junction contained 14 bases not matched to a gene. Germline V gene data show CDR1 as MNHEY and CDR2 as SMNVEV (reference sequence). The CDR3 loop reads CASRQISTGRKNTEAFF. The DNA for the CDR3 is TGTGCCAGCAGACAGATATCGACAGGGCGCAAGAACACTGAAGCTTTCTTT.

The gene calls are TRBV5-1 and TRBJ2-3, with 7 nucleotides matching TRBD2. The J segment lost 0 bases and the V segment lost 6 bases, leaving 16 bases of the junction unmatched. This CDR3 is 18 amino acids long. Germline CDR1 SGHRS, CDR2 YFSETQ. The CDR3 protein is CASTVTAGALLSTDTQYF. The DNA of the CDR3 is TGCGCCAGCACCGTCACGGCGGGAGCTCTTCTTAGCACAGATACGCAGTATTTT. The variable domain in full, with the rest retrieved from reference TRBV5-1 and TRBJ2-3, is KAGVTQTPRYLIKTRGQQVTLSCSPISGHRSVSWYQQTPGQGLQFLFEYFSETQRNKGNFPGRFSGRQFSNSRSEMNVSTLELGDSALYLCASTVTAGALLSTDTQYFGPGTRLTVL.

This clone was observed a single time. V usage is TRBV21-1 and J usage is TRBJ2-7; TRBD2, the table's D call, lacks a check against the DNA. TRBV21-1 is a pseudogene locus. The CDR3 has 16 residues. CDR3 sequence reads: CASSATIAGGSYEQYF. In nucleotides, the CDR3 is TGTGCCAGCAGCGCAACAATAGCGGGAGGGTCCTACGAGCAGTACTTC.

The V and J genes are TRBV9 and TRBJ2-3; D possibly corresponds to TRBD2 (6 bases). V was clipped by 0 bases and J by 1 base, with 15 bases between them. Germline V gives CDR1 SGDLS, CDR2 YYNGEE. There are 17 residues in the CDR3. CDR3 DNA sequence: TGTGCCAGCAGCGTAGGTGTCGGGGGATTGGGCACAGATACGCAGTATTTT. This codes for CASSVGVGGLGTDTQYF.

This clone was recorded once. This rearrangement joins TRBV6-4 to TRBJ1-2; 8 bases match TRBD1. The junction had 18 bases not matched to a gene; V was cut back by 10 bases and J by 8 bases. The germline V gene has CDR1 MRHNA and CDR2 SNTAGT. The CDR3 contains 15 residues. CDR3 region: CATMVVPRGQKGYTF. CDR3 coding DNA: TGTGCCACAATGGTAGTTCCCAGGGGGCAGAAGGGCTACACCTTC.

The genes are TRBV6-1 and TRBJ2-7, with 7 positions matching TRBD1. J lost 3 bases, V lost 4 bases, and 9 bases had no gene match. The CDR3 is 15 amino acids. Germline V gives CDR1 MNHNS, CDR2 SASEGT. CDR3 sequence reads: CASSVDRVLIYEQYF. In DNA, the CDR3 is TGTGCCAGCAGTGTTGACAGGGTACTTATCTACGAGCAGTACTTC.

The chain recombines TRBV5-4 with TRBJ1-1; 8 nucleotides agree with TRBD1. The CDR3 totals 13 residues. CDR1 is SGHNT, CDR2 YYREEE, per germline (reference sequence). The trim removed 4 bases at V and 7 bases at J, leaving 6 bases unmatched. The DNA for the CDR3 is TGTGCCAGCAGCCCGGACAGGGCCGATGAAGCTTTCTTT. It yields the protein CASSPDRADEAFF.

The table lists this clone with a count of one. This sequence joins TRBV4-3 and TRBJ1-1; 10 bases fit TRBD1. V gave up 7 bases and J gave up 0 bases; unmatched junction bases: 8. The germline gives CDR1 LGHNA, CDR2 YSLEER. The CDR3 is 16 amino acids. The CDR3 loop reads CASTISGTGVNTEAFF. CDR3 nucleotides: TGCGCCAGCACCATATCAGGGACAGGGGTGAACACTGAAGCTTTCTTT.